The 32 T cell receptor beta chains listed next were all sequenced from one sample in a study of blood T cell repertoires in COVID-19. The protocol was immunoSEQ multiplex PCR, while the TCRdb copy is restricted to in-frame clones and leaves out a portion. The sample has a few hundred thousand clones; around 91% are singletons. Sequencing input: PBMCs or T cells enriched from blood (not recorded which). Source of these receptors: a woman aged 18-29 years in a cohort exposed to, infected with or recovered from COVID-19 (not recorded which).

This clone was seen only once. V and J are TRBV9 and TRBJ2-1; D is undetermined. CDR1 is SGDLS, CDR2 YYNGEE, per germline. Trimming took off 3 bases at V and 6 bases at J, with 7 bases between the two ends. This CDR3 comprises 12 residues. In nucleotides, the CDR3 is TGTGCCAGCAGCGGGAGCCTCAATGAGCAGTTCTTC. Translation gives CASSGSLNEQFF. The full variable domain, its missing parts supplied by reference TRBV9 and TRBJ2-1, is DSGVTQTPKHLITATGQRVTLRCSPRSGDLSVYWYQQSLDQGLQFLIQYYNGEERAKGNILERFSAQQFPDLHSELNLSSLELGDSALYFCASSGSLNEQFFGPGTRLTVL.

The chain couples TRBV14 to TRBJ2-7; TRBD2 aligns across 9 bases. The V gene end was trimmed by 4 bases and the J gene end by 3 bases; junction bases not matched to a gene: 4. Germline V CDR1 and CDR2: SGHDN, FVKESK. This CDR3 has 14 residues. CDR3 region: CASSLSGGLYEQYF. CDR3 coding DNA: TGTGCCAGCAGCCTTAGCGGGGGCCTCTACGAGCAGTACTTC. The full variable domain, in which reference TRBV14 and TRBJ2-7 provide the parts outside the CDR3, is EAGVTQFPSHSVIEKGQTVTLRCDPISGHDNLYWYRRVMGKEIKFLLHFVKESKQDESGMPNNRFLAERTGGTYSTLKVQPAELEDSGVYFCASSLSGGLYEQYFGPGTRLTVT.

The chain combines TRBV7-9 with TRBJ2-3; 7 bases map to TRBD2. The CDR3 length is 15 residues. The V gene end was trimmed by 4 bases and the J gene end by 0 bases; junction bases not matched to a gene: 4. Per the germline V gene, CDR1 is SEHNR and CDR2 is FQNEAQ (reference sequence). In nucleotides, the CDR3 is TGTGCCAGCAGCTCGGGGGGTAGTAGCACAGATACGCAGTATTTT. Amino acid sequence: CASSSGGSSTDTQYF.

This clone occurred once. The chain employs TRBV16 and TRBJ1-1; 9 bases are shared with TRBD1. Looked up from germline, CDR1 is KGHSY and CDR2 is FQNENV. The CDR3 is made up of 17 amino acids. J was trimmed by 5 bases and V by 4 bases; bases with no gene match: 14. The CDR3 is CASSRGPQGARGTEAFF. The CDR3 nucleotides are TGTGCCAGCAGCCGCGGCCCACAGGGGGCGCGGGGTACTGAAGCTTTCTTT.

CDR3 sequence (DNA): TGTGCCACCAGTGATCAGGGGGTGCCCGGGGAGCTGTTTTTT. The encoded protein is CATSDQGVPGELFF. The chain is built from TRBV24-1 and TRBJ2-2; TRBD1 aligns across 7 bases. CDR3 length: 14 amino acids. J gave up 6 bases and V 3 bases, and 3 bases lay outside the gene matches. The V gene's germline CDR1 is KGHDR and CDR2 SFDVKD.

The chain joins TRBV3-1 (or the pseudogene TRBV3-2) to TRBJ2-7; 8 nucleotides line up with TRBD2. The CDR3 runs 15 residues. CDR1 and CDR2 from the germline V gene are LGHDT and YNNKEL (reference sequence). The ends lost 2 bases at V and 6 bases at J; junction bases unmatched: 9. CDR3: CASSQTLLAVGEQYF. The CDR3 DNA reads TGTGCCAGCAGCCAAACGCTACTAGCGGTGGGCGAGCAGTACTTC.

The chain recombines TRBV24-1 with TRBJ1-2, with 8 bases lining up with TRBD1. The CDR3 contains 14 residues. V trimming: 4 bases; J trimming: 7 bases; junction bases outside the gene matches: 7. Germline loops: CDR1 KGHDR, CDR2 SFDVKD. The CDR3 region is CATSDTDRVGGYTF. CDR3 bases: TGTGCCACCAGTGACACGGACAGGGTCGGTGGCTACACCTTC.

The chain carries TRBV5-6 and TRBJ1-2; 7 bases align to TRBD1. Germline V lookup: CDR1 SGHDT, CDR2 YYEEEE. V shed 2 bases, J shed 4 bases, and the junction held 11 bases outside the gene matches. This CDR3 is built from 16 residues. The CDR3, as DNA: TGTGCCAGCAGCTTAGGAAAGGGGGCGCTGACCTATGGCTACACCTTC. Protein: CASSLGKGALTYGYTF.

The chain uses TRBV9 and TRBJ1-2; the match to TRBD1 covers 10 bases. The V gene end was trimmed by 4 bases and the J gene end by 2 bases; junction bases not matched to a gene: 5. The germline V gene has CDR1 SGDLS and CDR2 YYNGEE. The CDR3 is made up of 15 amino acids. DNA of the CDR3: TGTGCCAGCAGCCCGGGACAGGGGATAAACTATGGCTACACCTTC. Its translation is CASSPGQGINYGYTF.

The chain has TRBV3-1 (or the pseudogene TRBV3-2) and TRBJ1-2; D might be TRBD1 (6 bases). Germline-derived CDR1 and CDR2 are LGHDT and YNNKEL (reference sequence). This CDR3 has 13 amino acids. V shed 5 bases and J shed 2 bases, with 9 bases lying between them. CDR3 sequence reads: CASSYGQNYGYTF. In DNA form, the CDR3 reads TGTGCCAGCAGCTACGGACAGAACTATGGCTACACCTTC.

The genes are TRBV11-1 and TRBJ1-2; 7 bases are a match to TRBD1. From germline, CDR1 is SGHAT and CDR2 FQDESV (reference sequence). Losses at the gene ends were 1 base for V and 6 bases for J; bases not matched to a gene: 2. This CDR3 region has 13 residues. The CDR3 is CASSLEGAHGYTF. The CDR3 bases are TGTGCCAGCAGCTTAGAGGGGGCTCATGGCTACACCTTC.

This chain uses TRBV11-3 with TRBJ1-1, with D uncertain. CDR3 length: 12 residues. Trimming cost V 1 base and J 10 bases, with 10 bases left between them. CDR1 SGHNT and CDR2 YENEEA come from the germline V gene. This chain's CDR3 is CASSLGTGAAFF. The CDR3 DNA sequence: TGTGCCAGCAGCTTAGGAACCGGAGCAGCTTTCTTT.

The table lists this clone with a few counts. The gene calls are TRBV10-3 and TRBJ2-7; D gene unclear. From germline, CDR1 is ENHRY and CDR2 SYGVKD. CDR3 length equals 13 residues. Trimming took off 2 bases at V and 3 bases at J, with 8 bases between the two ends. CDR3 region: CAISEPAGYEQYF. CDR3 bases: TGTGCCATCAGTGAGCCCGCCGGCTACGAGCAGTACTTC.

The chain carries TRBV6-4 and TRBJ1-1; 9 bases are shared with TRBD1. CDR3 length: 15 residues. V trimming: 6 bases; J trimming: 0 bases; junction bases outside the gene matches: 5. CDR1 MRHNA and CDR2 SNTAGT come from the germline V gene. CDR3 coding DNA: TGTGCCAGCAGGGGACAGGGAGCCATGAACACTGAAGCTTTCTTT. It codes for CASRGQGAMNTEAFF.

The J gene is TRBJ2-1, the V gene TRBV9; 11 bases map to TRBD2. This CDR3 is 16 amino acids long. CDR1 is SGDLS and CDR2 is YYNGEE in the germline V gene. The trim removed 4 bases at V and 2 bases at J, leaving 5 bases unmatched. The CDR3 reads CASSQTTSGTYNEQFF. CDR3 nucleotides: TGTGCCAGCAGCCAAACGACTAGCGGGACCTACAATGAGCAGTTCTTC.

This rearrangement joins TRBV2 to TRBJ2-3; possible D gene TRBD1, 6 bases. CDR3 length equals 17 residues. With 5 bases removed from V and 0 bases from J, the gap between germline ends came to 18 bases. The germline V gene encodes CDR1 SNHLY and CDR2 FYNNEI. DNA of the CDR3: TGTGCCAGCAGTTATAACGGACAGATACCTAGCACAGATACGCAGTATTTT. Residues: CASSYNGQIPSTDTQYF.

This sequence joins TRBV19 and TRBJ1-1; 10 bases fit TRBD1. J gave up 3 bases and V 10 bases, and 8 bases lay outside the gene matches. Germline assignment: CDR1 LNHDA and CDR2 SQIVND (reference sequence). The CDR3 covers 14 residues. CDR3: CATSPGTGDTEAFF. In nucleotides, the CDR3 is TGTGCCACCTCCCCCGGGACAGGGGACACTGAAGCTTTCTTT.

In this sample, this clone turned up once. The chain couples TRBV6-5 to TRBJ2-2; 9 bases align to TRBD1. J gave up 4 bases and V 5 bases, and 5 bases lay outside the gene matches. Germline CDR1 reads MNHEY; CDR2 reads SVGAGI. CDR3 length: 15 amino acids. The CDR3: CASSTQGAATGELFF. DNA for the CDR3: TGTGCCAGCAGTACACAGGGGGCGGCCACCGGGGAGCTGTTTTTT.

This clone was recorded once. V is TRBV7-9 and J is TRBJ1-5; TRBD1 matches at 7 bases. Losses at the gene ends were 5 bases for V and 9 bases for J; bases not matched to a gene: 10. The CDR3 covers 14 residues. Germline values: CDR1 SEHNR, CDR2 FQNEAQ (reference sequence). The CDR3 here is CASSPTGDLGPQHF. CDR3 DNA: TGTGCCAGCAGCCCCACAGGGGACCTTGGGCCCCAGCATTTT.

Comments on this clone: Relative to the germline gene, one junction end is altered; a read error may explain this. J is TRBJ2-5 and V is TRBV6-5; 10 bases align to TRBD2. The CDR3 has 12 amino acids. Germline CDR1 MNHEY, CDR2 SVGAGI. The CDR3 reads CLGTSAQETQYF. The CDR3 DNA reads as TGCCTGGGGACTAGCGCCCAAGAGACCCAGTACTTC.

The gene calls are TRBV7-9 and TRBJ1-1; D not resolved. CDR3 size: 14 residues. In germline, CDR1 is SEHNR, CDR2 FQNEAQ (reference sequence). V shed 0 bases and J shed 1 base, with 6 bases lying between them. DNA for the CDR3: TGTGCCAGCAGCTTAGCGTACAGGAACACTGAAGCTTTCTTT. It translates to CASSLAYRNTEAFF. Variable domain in full (rest from reference TRBV7-9 and TRBJ1-1): DTGVSQNPRHKITKRGQNVTFRCDPISEHNRLYWYRQTLGQGPEFLTYFQNEAQLEKSRLLSDRFSAERPKGSFSTLEIQRTEQGDSAMYLCASSLAYRNTEAFFGQGTRLTVV.

V gene TRBV24-1 combines with J gene TRBJ1-5; D is perhaps TRBD1 (6 bases). Germline lookup yields CDR1 KGHDR and CDR2 SFDVKD. This CDR3 comprises 13 residues. V was cut by 5 bases and J by 5 bases, with 9 bases left in between. The CDR3 reads CATSAGGYQPQHF. As DNA, the CDR3 is TGTGCCACCAGTGCTGGGGGCTATCAGCCCCAGCATTTT.

V usage is TRBV18 and J usage is TRBJ1-2; TRBD1 matches at 11 bases. Germline CDR1 reads KGHSH; CDR2 reads LQKENI. This CDR3 comprises 16 residues. Germline trimming cut 1 base from V and 2 bases from J; bases unmatched to any gene: 3. CDR3 amino acids: CASSPQGQGANYGYTF. DNA of the CDR3: TGTGCCAGCTCACCACAAGGACAGGGGGCGAACTATGGCTACACCTTC.

The chain combines TRBV2 with TRBJ1-5; 7 positions agree with TRBD1. The V gene's germline CDR1 is SNHLY and CDR2 FYNNEI. V lost 3 bases to trimming and J lost 6 bases; unmatched junction nucleotides: 8. There are 15 residues in the CDR3. The CDR3 DNA reads as TGTGCCAGCAGTGAGCGGCAGGGGGTAGTTCAGCCCCAGCATTTT. Its translation: CASSERQGVVQPQHF.

The V call is TRBV7-3, the J call TRBJ1-6; the D gene is possibly TRBD1 (5 bases). Per the germline V gene, CDR1 is SGHTA and CDR2 is FQGTGA. Trimming cost V 0 bases and J 6 bases, with 9 bases left between them. CDR3 size: 15 residues. As DNA, the CDR3 is TGTGCCAGCAGCTTAACGCGACAGCCTAATTCACCCCTCCACTTT. It specifies CASSLTRQPNSPLHF.

In its sample, this clone was seen a few times. The rearrangement uses TRBV11-2 and TRBJ2-1; 15 nucleotides match TRBD2. Germline CDR1 reads SGHAT; CDR2 reads FQNNGV. The CDR3 loop spans 16 amino acids. V dropped 6 bases and J dropped 5; count of bases not matched to a gene: 5. DNA for the CDR3: TGTGCCAGCAGGGGACTAGCGGGAGGTAACAACAATGAGCAGTTCTTC. This sequence encodes CASRGLAGGNNNEQFF.

This clone was picked up one time. This rearrangement joins TRBV14 to TRBJ2-1; 12 bases agree with TRBD2. There are 19 residues in the CDR3. The germline V gene has CDR1 SGHDN and CDR2 FVKESK. V shed 0 bases, J shed 4 bases, and the junction held 10 bases outside the gene matches. CDR3 DNA sequence: TGTGCCAGCAGCCAAGAACGGACTAGCGGGAACCGGCCGTACAATGAGCAGTTCTTC. Its translation: CASSQERTSGNRPYNEQFF. The full variable domain, its missing parts supplied by reference TRBV14 and TRBJ2-1, is EAGVTQFPSHSVIEKGQTVTLRCDPISGHDNLYWYRRVMGKEIKFLLHFVKESKQDESGMPNNRFLAERTGGTYSTLKVQPAELEDSGVYFCASSQERTSGNRPYNEQFFGPGTRLTVL.

The chain is built from TRBV3-1 (or the pseudogene TRBV3-2) and TRBJ1-2; D possibly corresponds to TRBD1 (6 bases). Germline V CDR1 and CDR2: LGHDT, YNNKEL (reference sequence). The CDR3 runs to 16 residues. V lost 0 bases, J lost 4 bases, and 15 bases lay in between. The CDR3 region has the DNA TGTGCCAGCAGCCAAGATCTCGGGGGGCGCGTCTATGGCTACACCTTC. Translated, it gives CASSQDLGGRVYGYTF.

This sequence joins TRBV24-1 and TRBJ2-3; weak D call: TRBD1 (6 bases). The germline CDR1 and CDR2 sequences are KGHDR and SFDVKD. The CDR3 consists of 15 residues. V was pared by 3 bases and J by 5 bases, with 14 bases between. CDR3 region: CATSDPWTALDTQYF. The CDR3 bases are TGTGCCACCAGTGATCCCTGGACAGCTTTAGATACGCAGTATTTT.

The chain is built from TRBV5-4 and TRBJ1-4; 7 bases are a match to TRBD1. The CDR3 length is 17 residues. Per the germline V gene, CDR1 is SGHNT and CDR2 is YYREEE (reference sequence). With V trimmed by 0 bases and J by 2 bases, 7 bases remained unmatched. The CDR3 nucleotides read TGTGCCAGCAGCTTGGACCAGGGGGTGGGCACTAATGAAAAACTGTTTTTT. Residues: CASSLDQGVGTNEKLFF.

The chain has TRBV3-1 (or the pseudogene TRBV3-2) and TRBJ1-3; TRBD1 aligns across 11 bases. Germline CDR1 and CDR2: LGHDT and YNNKEL (reference sequence). The J segment lost 7 bases and the V segment lost 5 bases, leaving 7 bases of the junction unmatched. The CDR3 has 15 amino acids. This CDR3 is CASSGGQGAFNTIYF. CDR3 DNA: TGTGCCAGCAGCGGAGGACAGGGGGCGTTTAACACCATATATTTT.

The genes are TRBV28 and TRBJ1-2; D unclear. There are 13 residues in the CDR3. Looked up from germline, CDR1 is MDHEN and CDR2 is SYDVKM. V gave up 6 bases and J gave up 5 bases, with 13 bases separating them. The CDR3 sequence is CASSRSGLYGYTF. The CDR3 coding sequence is TGTGCCAGCAGCCGAAGCGGCCTATATGGCTACACCTTC.